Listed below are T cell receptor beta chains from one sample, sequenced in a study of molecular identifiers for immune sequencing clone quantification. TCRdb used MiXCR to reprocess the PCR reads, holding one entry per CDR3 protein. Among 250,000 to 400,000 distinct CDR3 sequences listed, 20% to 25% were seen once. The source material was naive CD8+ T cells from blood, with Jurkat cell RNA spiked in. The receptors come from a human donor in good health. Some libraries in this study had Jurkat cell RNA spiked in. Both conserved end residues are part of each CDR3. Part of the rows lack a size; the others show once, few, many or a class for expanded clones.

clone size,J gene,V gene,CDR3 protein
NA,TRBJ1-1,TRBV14,CASSQGAGPLTNTEAFF
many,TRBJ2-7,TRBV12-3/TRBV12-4,CASSLVSPGYEQYF
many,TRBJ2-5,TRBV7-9,CASSHRTGQETQYF
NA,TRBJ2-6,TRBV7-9,CASSFWTGVYGANVLTF
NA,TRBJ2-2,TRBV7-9,CASSRRTSGDPTGELFF
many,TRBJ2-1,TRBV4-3,CASSQDRVTYNEQFF
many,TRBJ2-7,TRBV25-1,CASSAGGVGQYF
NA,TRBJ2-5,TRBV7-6,CASSLDGAVQETQYF
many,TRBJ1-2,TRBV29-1,CSVQGAVVFNYGYTF
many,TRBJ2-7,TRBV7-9,CASSRLEGTSGFEQYF
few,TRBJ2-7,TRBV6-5,CASSPLAGRGPYEQYF
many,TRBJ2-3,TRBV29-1,CSVEDHREGMRGGDTQYF
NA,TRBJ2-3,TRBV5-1,CASSFLAAGTDTQYF
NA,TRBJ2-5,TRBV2,CASGDISSQETQYF
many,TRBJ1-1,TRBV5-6,CASSWDRGNTEAFF
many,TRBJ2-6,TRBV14,CAVRGPGSSGANVLTF
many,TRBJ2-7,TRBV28,CASSLDPGLAGEQYF
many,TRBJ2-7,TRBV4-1,CASSQGPGKGYEQYF
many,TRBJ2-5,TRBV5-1,CASRSGQTHPQETQYF
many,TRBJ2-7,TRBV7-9,CASTAGQGAQPEQYF
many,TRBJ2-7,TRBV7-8,CASSYDPGLFYEQYF
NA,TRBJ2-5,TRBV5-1,CASSFLGLREAQYF
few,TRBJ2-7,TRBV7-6,CASSLASGGNEQYF
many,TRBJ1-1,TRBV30,CACSLAGLGFEAFF
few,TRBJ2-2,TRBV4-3,CASSQDTGALANTGELFF
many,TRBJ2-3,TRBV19,CASSILPASTDTQYF
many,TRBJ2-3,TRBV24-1,CATSEPNTDTQYF
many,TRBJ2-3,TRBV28,CASSARQGASYTDTQYF
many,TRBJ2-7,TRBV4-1,CASSQSSGLPYEQYF
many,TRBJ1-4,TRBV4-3,CASSQDPDLQGGEKLFF
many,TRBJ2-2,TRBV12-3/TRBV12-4,CASSLVSGGDFGELFF